In this sample, the clone carrying this T cell receptor beta chain turned up a few times. Germline assignment: CDR1 LNHDA and CDR2 SQIVND (reference sequence). CDR3 length: 13 amino acids. V lost 3 bases and J lost 1, with 6 bases in between. The sample is drawn from a study of response to subunit inactivated influenza vaccine. TCRdb re-analysed the RT-PCR reads in MiXCR, keeping a single row per CDR3 protein. In the table there are a few hundred thousand distinct CDR3 sequences, 11% of which are singletons. The sample was also linked to a second study, of T cells expressing NK-cell markers. Turning to that study: 5'RACE template switching built TCR beta cDNA with unique molecular identifiers.

The V call is TRBV19, the J call TRBJ1-1, with unresolved D. This sample comprised PBMCs from blood, obtained on the day of vaccination. This TCR was sampled from a man aged 45-65 years who received an inactivated influenza vaccine. CDR3 bases: TGTGCCAGTAGTATGAAGGAGAACACTGAAGCTTTCTTT. Its protein is CASSMKENTEAFF.